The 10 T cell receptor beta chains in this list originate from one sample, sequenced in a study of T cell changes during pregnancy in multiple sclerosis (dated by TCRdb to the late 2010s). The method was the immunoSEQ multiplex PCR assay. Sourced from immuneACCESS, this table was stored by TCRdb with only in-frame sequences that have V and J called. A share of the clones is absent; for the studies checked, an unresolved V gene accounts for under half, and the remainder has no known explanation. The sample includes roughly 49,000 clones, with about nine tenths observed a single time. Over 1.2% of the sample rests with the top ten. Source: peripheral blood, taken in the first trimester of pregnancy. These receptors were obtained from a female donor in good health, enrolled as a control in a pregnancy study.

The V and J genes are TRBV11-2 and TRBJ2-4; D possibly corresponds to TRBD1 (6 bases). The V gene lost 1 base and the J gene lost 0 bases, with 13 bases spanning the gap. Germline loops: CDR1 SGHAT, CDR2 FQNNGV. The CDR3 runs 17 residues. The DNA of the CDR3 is TGTGCCAGCAGCTTAGCCTACAACAGGGTAGCCAAAAACATTCAGTACTTC. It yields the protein CASSLAYNRVAKNIQYF.

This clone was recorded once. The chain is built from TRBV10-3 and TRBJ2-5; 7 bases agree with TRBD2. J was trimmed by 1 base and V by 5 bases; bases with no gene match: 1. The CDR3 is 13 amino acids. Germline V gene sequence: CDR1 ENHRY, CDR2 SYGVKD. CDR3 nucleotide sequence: TGTGCCATCAGTTCGGGGGGCCAAGAGACCCAGTACTTC. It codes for CAISSGGQETQYF.

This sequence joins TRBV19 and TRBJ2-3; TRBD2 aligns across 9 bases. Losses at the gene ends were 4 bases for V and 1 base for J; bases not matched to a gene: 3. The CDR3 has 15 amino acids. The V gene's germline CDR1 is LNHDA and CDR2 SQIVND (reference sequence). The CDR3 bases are TGTGCCAGTAGTACTATAGCGGGGGGCACAGATACGCAGTATTTT. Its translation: CASSTIAGGTDTQYF.

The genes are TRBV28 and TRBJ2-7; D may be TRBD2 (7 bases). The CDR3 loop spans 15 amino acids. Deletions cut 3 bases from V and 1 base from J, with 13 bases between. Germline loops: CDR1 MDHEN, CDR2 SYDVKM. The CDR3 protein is CASSFGEGTSYEQYF. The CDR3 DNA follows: TGTGCCAGCAGTTTCGGGGAGGGGACATCCTACGAGCAGTACTTC.

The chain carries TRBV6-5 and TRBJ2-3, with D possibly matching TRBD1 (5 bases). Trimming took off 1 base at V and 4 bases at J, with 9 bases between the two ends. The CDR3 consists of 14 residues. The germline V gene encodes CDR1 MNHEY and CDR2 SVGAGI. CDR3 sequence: CASSYLGAADTQYF. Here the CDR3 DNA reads TGTGCCAGCAGTTACTTAGGGGCGGCAGATACGCAGTATTTT.

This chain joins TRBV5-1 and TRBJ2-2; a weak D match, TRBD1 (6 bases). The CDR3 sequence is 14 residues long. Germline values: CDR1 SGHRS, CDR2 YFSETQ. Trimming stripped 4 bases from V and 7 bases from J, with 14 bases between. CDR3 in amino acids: CASSTGQWDGELFF. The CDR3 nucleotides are TGCGCCAGCAGCACCGGACAGTGGGACGGGGAGCTGTTTTTT.

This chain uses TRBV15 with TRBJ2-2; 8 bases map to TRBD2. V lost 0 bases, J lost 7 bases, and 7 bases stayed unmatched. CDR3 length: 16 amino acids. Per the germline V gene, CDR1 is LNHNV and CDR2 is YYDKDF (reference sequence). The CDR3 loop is CATSREGTSRGGELFF. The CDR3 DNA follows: TGTGCCACCAGCAGAGAAGGGACTAGTCGTGGCGGGGAGCTGTTTTTT.

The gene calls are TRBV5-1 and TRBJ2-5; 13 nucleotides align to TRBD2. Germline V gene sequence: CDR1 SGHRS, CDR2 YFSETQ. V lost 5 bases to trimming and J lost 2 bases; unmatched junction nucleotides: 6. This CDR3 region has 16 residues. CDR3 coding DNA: TGCGCCAGCAGTCAGGGACTAGCGGGGTTTCAAGAGACCCAGTACTTC. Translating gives CASSQGLAGFQETQYF.

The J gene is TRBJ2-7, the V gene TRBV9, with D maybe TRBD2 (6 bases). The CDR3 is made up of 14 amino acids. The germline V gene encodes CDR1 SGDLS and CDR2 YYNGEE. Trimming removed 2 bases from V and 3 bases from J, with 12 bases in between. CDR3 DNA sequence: TGTGCCAGCAGCGTGGGAATGCGGGACTACGAGCAGTACTTC. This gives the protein CASSVGMRDYEQYF.

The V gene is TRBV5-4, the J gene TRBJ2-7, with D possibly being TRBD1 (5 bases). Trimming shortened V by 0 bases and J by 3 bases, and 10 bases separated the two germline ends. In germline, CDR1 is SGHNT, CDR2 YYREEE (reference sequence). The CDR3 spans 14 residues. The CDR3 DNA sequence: TGTGCCAGCAGCTTGGAACAGGCCAACTACGAGCAGTACTTC. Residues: CASSLEQANYEQYF. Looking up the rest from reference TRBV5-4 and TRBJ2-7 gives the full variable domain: ETGVTQSPTHLIKTRGQQVTLRCSSQSGHNTVSWYQQALGQGPQFIFQYYREEENGRGNFPPRFSGLQFPNYSSELNVNALELDDSALYLCASSLEQANYEQYFGPGTRLTVT.